This passage covers 4 T cell receptor beta chains from one sample sequenced in a study of control samples from healthy donors and cancer patients. Sequenced by immunoSEQ multiplex PCR; TCRdb stores in-frame clones only, minus some. Of about 130,000 clones in the sample, 85% to 95% were seen once. The specimen sequenced was PBMCs. These receptors all come from a man in his sixties with colorectal cancer.

V usage is TRBV7-2 and J usage is TRBJ2-3, with D hard to call. CDR3 size: 15 residues. The germline V gene encodes CDR1 SGHTA and CDR2 FQGNSA. Between the trimmed V and J ends, which lost 5 bases and 3 bases, there was a span of 15 bases. The chain's CDR3 is CASSVMVEKTDTQYF. DNA for the CDR3: TGTGCCAGCAGCGTAATGGTCGAAAAAACAGATACGCAGTATTTT.

This rearrangement joins TRBV12-3 or TRBV12-4 to TRBJ1-5, with unresolved D. The V gene lost 6 bases and the J gene lost 0 bases, with 3 bases spanning the gap. This CDR3 spans 12 amino acids. The CDR3 is CASRVSNQPQHF. In nucleotides, the CDR3 is TGTGCCAGCAGGGTTAGCAATCAGCCCCAGCATTTT.

V and J are TRBV18 and TRBJ1-4; the D is unclear. The V gene's germline CDR1 is KGHSH and CDR2 LQKENI. CDR3 size: 16 residues. With 2 bases removed from V and 0 bases from J, the gap between germline ends came to 10 bases. CDR3 sequence (DNA): TGTGCCAGCTCACCAGGATCCCAGACAACTAATGAAAAACTGTTTTTT. Translated: CASSPGSQTTNEKLFF.

V is TRBV11-1 and J is TRBJ1-1; a possible D gene is TRBD1 (6 bases). The CDR3 covers 16 residues. Germline CDR1 and CDR2: SGHAT and FQDESV (reference sequence). The V end lost 3 bases, the J end lost 0 bases, and 14 bases lay between the germline ends. Here the CDR3 DNA reads TGTGCCAGCAGCTTGATGGGGGCCCACATGAACACTGAAGCTTTCTTT. It is translated as CASSLMGAHMNTEAFF.